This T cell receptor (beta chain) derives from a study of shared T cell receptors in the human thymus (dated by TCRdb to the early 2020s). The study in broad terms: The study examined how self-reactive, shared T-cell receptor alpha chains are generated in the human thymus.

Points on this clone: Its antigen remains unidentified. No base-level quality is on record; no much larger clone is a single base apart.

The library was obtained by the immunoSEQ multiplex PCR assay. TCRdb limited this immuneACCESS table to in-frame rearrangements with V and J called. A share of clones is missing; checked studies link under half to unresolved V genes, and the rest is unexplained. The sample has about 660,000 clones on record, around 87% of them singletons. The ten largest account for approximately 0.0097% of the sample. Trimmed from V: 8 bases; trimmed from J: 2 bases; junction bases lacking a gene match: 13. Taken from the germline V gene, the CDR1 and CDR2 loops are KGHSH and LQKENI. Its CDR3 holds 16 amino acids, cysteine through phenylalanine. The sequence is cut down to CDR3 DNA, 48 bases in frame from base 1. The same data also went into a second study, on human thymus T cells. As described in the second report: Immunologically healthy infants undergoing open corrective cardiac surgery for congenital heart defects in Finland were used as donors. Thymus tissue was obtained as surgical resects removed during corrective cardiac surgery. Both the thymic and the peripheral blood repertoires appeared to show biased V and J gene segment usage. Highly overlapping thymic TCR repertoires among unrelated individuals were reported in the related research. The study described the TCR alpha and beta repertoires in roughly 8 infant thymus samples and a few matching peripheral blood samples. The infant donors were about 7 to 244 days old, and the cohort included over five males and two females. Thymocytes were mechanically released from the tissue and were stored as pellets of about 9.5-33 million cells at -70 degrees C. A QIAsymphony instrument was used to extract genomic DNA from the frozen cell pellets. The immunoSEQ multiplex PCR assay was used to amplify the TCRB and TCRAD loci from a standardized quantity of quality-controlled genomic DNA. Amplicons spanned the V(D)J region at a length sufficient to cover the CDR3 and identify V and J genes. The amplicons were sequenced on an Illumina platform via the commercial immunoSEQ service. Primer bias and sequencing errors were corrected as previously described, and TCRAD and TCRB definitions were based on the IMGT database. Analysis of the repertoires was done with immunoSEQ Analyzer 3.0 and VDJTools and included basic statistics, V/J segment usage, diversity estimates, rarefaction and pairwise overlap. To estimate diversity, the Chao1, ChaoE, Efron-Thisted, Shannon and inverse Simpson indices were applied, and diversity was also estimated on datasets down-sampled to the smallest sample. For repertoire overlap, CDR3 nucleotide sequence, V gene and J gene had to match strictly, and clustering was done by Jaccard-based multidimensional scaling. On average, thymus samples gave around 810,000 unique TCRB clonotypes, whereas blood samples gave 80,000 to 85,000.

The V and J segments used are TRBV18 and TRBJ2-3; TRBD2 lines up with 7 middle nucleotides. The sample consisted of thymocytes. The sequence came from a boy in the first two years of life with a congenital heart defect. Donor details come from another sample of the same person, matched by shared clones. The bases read TGTGCCAGCGAGGGGAGGGGAGAAATACACACAGATACGCAGTATTTT. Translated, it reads CASEGRGEIHTDTQYF.